The entry below describes one T cell receptor beta chain. Antigen unknown. A single base separates this from a much larger clone, so it may be a read error. The record originates from a study of cytomegalovirus exposure and HLA in healthy donors. Healthy individuals who donated bone marrow served as the donors. Overall study findings and caveats: According to an earlier analysis, most TCR beta V segments yielded productive rearrangements about 87% or about 30% of the time. In the analysis, some V segments, TRBV6-2 and TRBV6-3 included, were excluded as indistinguishable.

V lost 1 base to trimming and J lost 6 bases; unmatched junction nucleotides: 3. There are 15 residues in the CDR3. The germline V gene has CDR1 SGHRS and CDR2 YFSETQ. Primers: 60 Vbeta forward and 13 Jbeta reverse. In the authors' methods: There were around 80 million unique TCR beta chains by a later count, and approximately 11 million of them were shared. TCRdb's table, derived via immunoSEQ multiplex PCR, lists solely in-frame clones and lacks some. V and J calls and clone size follow that table, whereas D and trimming were derived from the DNA. The table includes roughly 120,000 clones, less than 20% detected once.

This receptor was obtained from a young woman in good health and CMV-seronegative. The V and J genes are TRBV5-1 and TRBJ2-4; TRBD2 aligns across 11 bases. Sample: PBMCs. CDR3 nucleotides: TGCGCCAGCAGCTTGATTAGCGGGAGGGGAAACATTCAGTACTTC. Amino acid sequence: CASSLISGRGNIQYF.